The 8 T cell receptor beta chains given below trace back to one sample, sequenced in a study of T-cell reconstitution after alpha-beta-depleted transplantation in children. The TCRbeta library was prepared with unique molecular identifiers. TCRdb reprocessed the PCR reads with MiXCR, giving one entry per CDR3 protein. The table includes about 440,000 distinct CDR3 sequences, 43% detected once. The source material was PBMCs, sampled before TCRalphabeta/CD19-depleted stem cell transplant. These receptors were obtained from a girl aged 2 to 10 with aplastic anemia, due to receive a stem cell transplant.

The J gene is TRBJ2-3, the V gene TRBV5-1; tentatively, D is TRBD2 (6 bases). V lost 0 bases and J 0 bases, leaving 17 bases between the germline ends. Per germline, CDR1 SGHRS and CDR2 YFSETQ. There are 18 residues in the CDR3. Here the CDR3 DNA reads TGCGCCAGCAGCTTGGCTTGGAGGGAGGCCGTTAGCACAGATACGCAGTATTTT. Amino acid sequence: CASSLAWREAVSTDTQYF.

The V gene is TRBV5-1, the J gene TRBJ1-1; 8 bases match TRBD1. CDR3 size: 14 residues. The junction had 4 bases not matched to a gene; V was cut back by 0 bases and J by 6 bases. Per germline, CDR1 SGHRS and CDR2 YFSETQ. The CDR3 loop reads CASSLGGQGAEAFF. The CDR3 coding sequence is TGCGCCAGCAGCTTGGGCGGACAGGGAGCTGAAGCTTTCTTT.

The V gene is TRBV20-1, the J gene TRBJ2-7, with 8 nucleotides matching TRBD2. In germline, CDR1 is DFQATT, CDR2 SNEGSKA (reference sequence). The CDR3 length is 13 residues. The J segment lost 7 bases and the V segment lost 5 bases, leaving 10 bases of the junction unmatched. CDR3 protein: CSAPPSGGLEQYF. In nucleotides, the CDR3 is TGCAGTGCTCCCCCAAGCGGGGGCCTGGAGCAGTACTTC.

This clonotype has at least ten counts. This rearrangement joins TRBV2 to TRBJ2-1, with 11 bases aligning to TRBD2. Germline loops: CDR1 SNHLY, CDR2 FYNNEI. The CDR3 spans 17 residues. With V trimmed by 4 bases and J by 0 bases, 5 bases remained unmatched. The CDR3 nucleotides are TGTGCCAGCAGTGGGCGGACTAGCGGGCCCTCCTACAATGAGCAGTTCTTC. Translating gives CASSGRTSGPSYNEQFF.

CDR3 protein: CASSHYSSGANVLTF. CDR3 DNA sequence: TGTGCCAGCAGCCATTACTCGTCTGGGGCCAACGTCCTGACTTTC. The rearrangement links TRBV3-1 to TRBJ2-6; D is undetermined. Trimming removed 3 bases at V and 1 base at J, with 7 bases between. Germline lookup yields CDR1 LGHDT and CDR2 YNNKEL (reference sequence). The CDR3 loop spans 15 amino acids.

This clonotype was recorded only once. This may stem from a read error, because a much larger clone lies one nucleotide away. This sequence joins TRBV5-1 and TRBJ2-7; either TRBD1 or TRBD2 may supply D (5 bases each). Germline CDR1 and CDR2: SGHRS and YFSETQ. The CDR3 sequence is 13 residues long. With 5 bases removed from V and 6 bases from J, the gap between germline ends came to 15 bases. In DNA, the CDR3 is TGCGCCAGCAGTCTCCCGGGACGGGCCGAGCAGTACTTC. Translation gives CASSLPGRAEQYF.

This chain links TRBV29-1 with TRBJ2-3; no clear D. Trimming cost V 6 bases and J 5 bases, with 12 bases left between them. This CDR3 region has 12 residues. Looked up from germline, CDR1 is SQVTM and CDR2 is ANQGSEA. The CDR3 DNA reads TGCAGCGTCCTACCCATGAGAGATACGCAGTATTTT. Its translation: CSVLPMRDTQYF.

The J gene is TRBJ2-2, the V gene TRBV4-2, with D hard to call. The germline gives CDR1 LGHNA, CDR2 YNFKEQ. Trimming removed 1 base at V and 4 bases at J, with 10 bases between. The CDR3 consists of 15 residues. CDR3 sequence (DNA): TGTGCCAGCAGCCAAGCGACTGTGCCCACCGGGGAGCTGTTTTTT. As protein: CASSQATVPTGELFF.